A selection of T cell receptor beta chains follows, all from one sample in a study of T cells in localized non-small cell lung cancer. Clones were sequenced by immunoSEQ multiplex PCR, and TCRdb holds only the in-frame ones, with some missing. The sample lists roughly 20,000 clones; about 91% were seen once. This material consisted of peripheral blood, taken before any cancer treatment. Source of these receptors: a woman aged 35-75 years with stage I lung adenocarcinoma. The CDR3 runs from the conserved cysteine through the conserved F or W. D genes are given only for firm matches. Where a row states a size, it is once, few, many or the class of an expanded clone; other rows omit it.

DNA: TGTGCCAGCAGCCCTCCCGGGACAGGGGGTACTGAAGCTTTCTTT
CDR3: CASSPPGTGGTEAFF
V: TRBV28
D: TRBD1
size: .
length: 15
J: TRBJ1-1

DNA: TGTGCCAGTGAGACAGGGGGCGTAGGTGAAAAACTGTTTTTT
CDR3: CASETGGVGEKLFF
V: TRBV19
D: TRBD1
size: .
length: 14
J: TRBJ1-4

DNA: TGTGCCAGCAGCACAAGGGACAGTTCCTCTGGAAACACCATATATTTT
CDR3: CASSTRDSSSGNTIYF
V: TRBV9
D: TRBD1
size: .
length: 16
J: TRBJ1-3

DNA: TGTGCCAGCAGCTCGGGACTCCCTGGCGGGGAGCTGTTTTTT
CDR3: CASSSGLPGGELFF
V: TRBV7-3
D: .
size: .
length: 14
J: TRBJ2-2

DNA: TGTGCCAGCAGCTCTGGGACCGAAGCTAACTATGGCTACACCTTC
CDR3: CASSSGTEANYGYTF
V: TRBV7-2
D: .
size: .
length: 15
J: TRBJ1-2

DNA: TGTGCCAGCAGCTTGGAGGGGACAGCCTTCTCCTACGAGCAGTACTTC
CDR3: CASSLEGTAFSYEQYF
V: TRBV5-6
D: TRBD1
size: .
length: 16
J: TRBJ2-7

DNA: TGTGCCAGCTTTCGCGGGAACACTGAAGCTTTCTTT
CDR3: CASFRGNTEAFF
V: TRBV5-4
D: .
size: .
length: 12
J: TRBJ1-1

DNA: TGTGCCAGCAGTGAAGCCGGGGGGAGTCAAGAGACCCAGTACTTC
CDR3: CASSEAGGSQETQYF
V: TRBV2
D: TRBD2
size: .
length: 15
J: TRBJ2-5

DNA: TGTGCCAGCTCACCGGGACTAGCGGGAGGGGAGGTTTCCTACGAGCAGTACTTC
CDR3: CASSPGLAGGEVSYEQYF
V: TRBV18
D: TRBD2
size: .
length: 18
J: TRBJ2-7

DNA: TGTGCCGGCCAATATCGGGGCAATCAGCCCCAGCATTTT
CDR3: CAGQYRGNQPQHF
V: TRBV28
D: .
size: .
length: 13
J: TRBJ1-5

DNA: TGCGCCAGCAGCTCAGGCATGAACACTGAAGCTTTCTTT
CDR3: CASSSGMNTEAFF
V: TRBV5-1
D: .
size: .
length: 13
J: TRBJ1-1

DNA: TGTGCCAGCAGCACCGCCCATAGCACAGATACGCAGTATTTT
CDR3: CASSTAHSTDTQYF
V: TRBV11-3
D: .
size: once
length: 14
J: TRBJ2-3

DNA: TGTGCCAGCAGCCCGGACAGTTCCTATGGCTACACCTTC
CDR3: CASSPDSSYGYTF
V: TRBV2
D: .
size: .
length: 13
J: TRBJ1-2

DNA: TGCGCCAGCAGCTTCGGATCCACCGGGGAGCTGTTTTTT
CDR3: CASSFGSTGELFF
V: TRBV5-1
D: .
size: .
length: 13
J: TRBJ2-2

DNA: TGTGCCAGTAGTCCTCCTCCGGGGGGCTTCGACAATGAGCAGTTCTTC
CDR3: CASSPPPGGFDNEQFF
V: TRBV19
D: .
size: .
length: 16
J: TRBJ2-1

DNA: TGTGCCAGTAGTATTACCACAGATACGCAGTATTTT
CDR3: CASSITTDTQYF
V: TRBV19
D: .
size: .
length: 12
J: TRBJ2-3

DNA: TGTGCCAGCAGTTCTCAGGGCTATAGCAATCAGCCCCAGCATTTT
CDR3: CASSSQGYSNQPQHF
V: TRBV6-5
D: .
size: .
length: 15
J: TRBJ1-5

DNA: TGTGCCAGCAGTTTTTCGGGACAGGGTAGTCAGCCCCAGCATTTT
CDR3: CASSFSGQGSQPQHF
V: TRBV27
D: TRBD1
size: .
length: 15
J: TRBJ1-5

DNA: TGTGCCAGCAGTGAATATGGGTTGGGAGTATACGGCTACACCTTC
CDR3: CASSEYGLGVYGYTF
V: TRBV25-1
D: .
size: .
length: 15
J: TRBJ1-2

DNA: TGTGCCAGCAGAGTTAACCGTTACACTGAAGCTTTCTTT
CDR3: CASRVNRYTEAFF
V: TRBV6-5
D: .
size: .
length: 13
J: TRBJ1-1

DNA: TGTGCCAGCAGTGAAGTCCAGGCTGGGGCCAACGTCCTGACTTTC
CDR3: CASSEVQAGANVLTF
V: TRBV2
D: .
size: .
length: 15
J: TRBJ2-6

DNA: TGCAGTGGCGGACTTAGGACAGACACTGAAGCTTTCTTT
CDR3: CSGGLRTDTEAFF
V: TRBV29-1
D: .
size: .
length: 13
J: TRBJ1-1

DNA: TGCGCCAGCAGCCAAGGGCTCAGGGGGCGAAACACTGAAGCTTTCTTT
CDR3: CASSQGLRGRNTEAFF
V: TRBV4-1
D: TRBD1
size: .
length: 16
J: TRBJ1-1

DNA: TGTGCCAACCTGGACACTAATGAGCAGTTCTTC
CDR3: CANLDTNEQFF
V: TRBV2
D: .
size: .
length: 11
J: TRBJ2-1

DNA: TGTGCCAGCAGCTTAGGGGTCGGTAGGGAGGCTTTCTTT
CDR3: CASSLGVGREAFF
V: TRBV7-3
D: .
size: .
length: 13
J: TRBJ1-1

DNA: TGTGCCAGCAGCCCCACGGGGGGAGATTCACCCCTCCACTTT
CDR3: CASSPTGGDSPLHF
V: TRBV25-1
D: .
size: .
length: 14
J: TRBJ1-6